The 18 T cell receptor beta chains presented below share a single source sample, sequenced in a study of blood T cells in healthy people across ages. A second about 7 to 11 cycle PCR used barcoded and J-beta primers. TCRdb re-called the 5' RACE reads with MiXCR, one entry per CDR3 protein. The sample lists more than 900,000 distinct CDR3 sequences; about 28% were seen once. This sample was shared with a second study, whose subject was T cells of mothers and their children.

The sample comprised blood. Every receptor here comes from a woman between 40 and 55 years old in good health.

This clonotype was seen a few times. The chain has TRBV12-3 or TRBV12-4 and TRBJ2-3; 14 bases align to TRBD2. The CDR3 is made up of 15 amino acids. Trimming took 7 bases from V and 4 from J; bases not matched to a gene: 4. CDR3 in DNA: TGTGCCAGCACGACTAGCGGGGGGGCCCCAGATACGCAGTATTTT. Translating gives CASTTSGGAPDTQYF.

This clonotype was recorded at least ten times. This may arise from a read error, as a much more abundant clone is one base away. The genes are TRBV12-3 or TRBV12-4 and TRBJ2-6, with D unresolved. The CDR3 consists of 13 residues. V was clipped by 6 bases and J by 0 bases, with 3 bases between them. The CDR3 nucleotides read TGTGCCAGCAGATACTCTGGGGCCAACGTCCTGACTTTC. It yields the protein CASRYSGANVLTF.

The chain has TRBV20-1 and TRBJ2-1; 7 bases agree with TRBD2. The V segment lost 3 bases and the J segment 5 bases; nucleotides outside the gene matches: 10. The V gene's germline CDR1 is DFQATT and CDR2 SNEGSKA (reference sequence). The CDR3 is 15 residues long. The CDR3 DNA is TGCAGTGCTAGGGGTGGGCGGGGGAACAACAATGAGCAGTTCTTC. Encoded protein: CSARGGRGNNNEQFF.

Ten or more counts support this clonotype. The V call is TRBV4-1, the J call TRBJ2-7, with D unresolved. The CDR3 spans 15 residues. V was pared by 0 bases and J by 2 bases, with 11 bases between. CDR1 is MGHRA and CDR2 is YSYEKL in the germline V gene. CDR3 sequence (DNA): TGCGCCAGCAGCCAAGAAGGGATATCTCCCTACGAGCAGTACTTC. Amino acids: CASSQEGISPYEQYF.

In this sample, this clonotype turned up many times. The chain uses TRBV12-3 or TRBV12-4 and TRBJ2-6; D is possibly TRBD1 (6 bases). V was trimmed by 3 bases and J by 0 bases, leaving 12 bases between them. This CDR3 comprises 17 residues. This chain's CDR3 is CASSFSRGSSGANVLTF. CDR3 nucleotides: TGTGCCAGCAGTTTCTCCAGGGGAAGCTCTGGGGCCAACGTCCTGACTTTC.

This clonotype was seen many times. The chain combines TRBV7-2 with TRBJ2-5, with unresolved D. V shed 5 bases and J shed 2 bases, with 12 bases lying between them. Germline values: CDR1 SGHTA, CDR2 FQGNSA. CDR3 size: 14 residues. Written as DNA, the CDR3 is TGTGCCAGCAGCCTAACGAGGCTACAAGAGACCCAGTACTTC. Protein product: CASSLTRLQETQYF.

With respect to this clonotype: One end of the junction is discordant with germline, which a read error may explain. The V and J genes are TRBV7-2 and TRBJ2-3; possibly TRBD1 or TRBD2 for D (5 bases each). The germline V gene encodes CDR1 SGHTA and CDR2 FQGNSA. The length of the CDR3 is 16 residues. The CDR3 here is CASSFYGSGSADAQYF. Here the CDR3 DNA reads TGCGCCAGCAGTTTCTACGGTTCAGGGAGTGCAGATGCGCAGTATTTT.

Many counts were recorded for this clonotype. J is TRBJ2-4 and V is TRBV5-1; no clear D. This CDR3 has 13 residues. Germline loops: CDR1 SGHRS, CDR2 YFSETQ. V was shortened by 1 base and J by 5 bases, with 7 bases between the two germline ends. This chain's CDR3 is CASSLSAENIQYF. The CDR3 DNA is TGCGCCAGCAGCTTGTCCGCCGAAAACATTCAGTACTTC.

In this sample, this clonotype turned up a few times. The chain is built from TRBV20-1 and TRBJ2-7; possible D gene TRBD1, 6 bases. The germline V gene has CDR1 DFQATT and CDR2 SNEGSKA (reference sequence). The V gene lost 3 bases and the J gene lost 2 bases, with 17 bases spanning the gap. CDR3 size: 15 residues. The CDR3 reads CSARVGASFTYEQYF. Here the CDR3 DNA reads TGCAGTGCTAGGGTGGGGGCCTCCTTTACCTACGAGCAGTACTTC.

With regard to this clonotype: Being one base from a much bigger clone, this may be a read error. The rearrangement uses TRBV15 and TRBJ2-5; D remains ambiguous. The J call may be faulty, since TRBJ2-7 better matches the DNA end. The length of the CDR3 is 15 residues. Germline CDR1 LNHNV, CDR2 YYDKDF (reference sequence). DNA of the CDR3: TGTGCCACCAGCCGGACGATCGGTGGATCCAACGAGCAGTACTTC. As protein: CATSRTIGGSNEQYF.

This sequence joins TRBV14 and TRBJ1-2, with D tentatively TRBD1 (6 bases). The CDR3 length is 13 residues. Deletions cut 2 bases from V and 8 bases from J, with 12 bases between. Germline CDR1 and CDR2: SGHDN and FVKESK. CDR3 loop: CASSQNRAGGYTF. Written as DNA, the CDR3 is TGTGCCAGCAGCCAAAACAGGGCGGGAGGCTACACCTTC.

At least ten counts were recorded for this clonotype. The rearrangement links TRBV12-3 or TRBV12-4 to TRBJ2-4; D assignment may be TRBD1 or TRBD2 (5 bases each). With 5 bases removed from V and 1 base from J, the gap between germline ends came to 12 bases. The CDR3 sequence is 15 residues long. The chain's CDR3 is CASSPDWGAKNIQYF. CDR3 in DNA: TGTGCCAGCAGTCCCGATTGGGGGGCCAAAAACATTCAGTACTTC.

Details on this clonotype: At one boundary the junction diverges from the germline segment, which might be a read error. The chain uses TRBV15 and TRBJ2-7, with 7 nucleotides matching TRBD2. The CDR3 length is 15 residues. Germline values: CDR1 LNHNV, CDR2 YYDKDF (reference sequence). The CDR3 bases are TGTGCCATCAGCAGAAGACCCGGACTAGGGGACGAGCAGTACTTC. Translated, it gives CAISRRPGLGDEQYF.

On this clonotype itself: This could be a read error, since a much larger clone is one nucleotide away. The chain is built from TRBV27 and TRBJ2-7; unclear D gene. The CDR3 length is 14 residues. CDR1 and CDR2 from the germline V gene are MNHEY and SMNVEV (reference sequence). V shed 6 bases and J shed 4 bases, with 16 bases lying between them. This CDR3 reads CASRRFMGEYEQYF. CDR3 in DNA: TGTGCCAGCAGGCGATTTATGGGCGAGTACGAGCAGTACTTC.

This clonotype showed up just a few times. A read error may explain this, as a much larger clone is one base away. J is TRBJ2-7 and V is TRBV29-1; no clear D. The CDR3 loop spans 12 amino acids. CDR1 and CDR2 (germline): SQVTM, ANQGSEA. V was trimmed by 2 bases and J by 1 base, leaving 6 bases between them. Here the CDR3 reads CSVEQDSYEQYF. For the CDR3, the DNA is TGCAGCGTTGAACAGGATTCCTACGAGCAGTACTTC.

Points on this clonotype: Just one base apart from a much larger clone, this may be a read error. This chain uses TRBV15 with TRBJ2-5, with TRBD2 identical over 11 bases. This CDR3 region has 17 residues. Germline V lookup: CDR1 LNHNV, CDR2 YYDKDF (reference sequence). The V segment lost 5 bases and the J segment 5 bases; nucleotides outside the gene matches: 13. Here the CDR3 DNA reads TGTGCCACCAGCGGAGGAAACCTAGCGGGGGGATTTGAGACCCAGTACTTC. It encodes CATSGGNLAGGFETQYF.

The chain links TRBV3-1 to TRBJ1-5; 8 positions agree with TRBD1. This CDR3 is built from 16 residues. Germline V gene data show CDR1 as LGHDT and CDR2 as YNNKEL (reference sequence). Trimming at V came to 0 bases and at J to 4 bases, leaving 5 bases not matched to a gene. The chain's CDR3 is CASSQEAGTGNQPQHF. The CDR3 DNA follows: TGTGCCAGCAGCCAAGAAGCCGGGACAGGTAATCAGCCCCAGCATTTT.

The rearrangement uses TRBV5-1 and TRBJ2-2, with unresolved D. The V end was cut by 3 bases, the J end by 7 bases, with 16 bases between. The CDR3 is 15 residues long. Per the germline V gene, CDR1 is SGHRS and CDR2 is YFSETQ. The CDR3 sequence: CASSSQVGPVGELFF. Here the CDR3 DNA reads TGCGCCAGCAGCTCCCAGGTTGGGCCGGTCGGGGAGCTGTTTTTT.